This paragraph reports one T cell receptor beta chain. Its antigen is currently unknown. Sampled while nominally healthy, donors likely had unrecorded immune exposures. This PCR relied on a set of 60 Vbeta primers and 13 Jbeta primers. Some clones are missing from TCRdb's copy, which holds only in-frame ones; the method was immunoSEQ multiplex PCR. The data contain roughly 130,000 clones, around four fifths of them singletons. These data are taken from a study of cytomegalovirus exposure and HLA in healthy donors. On the study more broadly: Early on, a data release was issued that held approximately 78 million unique TCRs from HLA-typed donors.

The study, taken as a whole, reports: A later examination showed that TCR association rates differed by HLA locus, with DRB1 most and HLA-C fewest.

The CDR3 runs 15 residues. Between the trimmed V and J ends, which lost 7 bases and 5 bases, there was a span of 19 bases. Germline V lookup: CDR1 SGHNT, CDR2 YYREEE (reference sequence). The sample was PBMCs. The origin of this receptor is a male donor in good health and CMV-seropositive. The chain joins TRBV5-4 to TRBJ1-5, with a tentative D call TRBD1 (5 bases). Here the CDR3 reads CASQSDAGDHQPQHF. The DNA for the CDR3 is TGTGCCAGCCAATCGGATGCGGGGGACCATCAGCCCCAGCATTTT.